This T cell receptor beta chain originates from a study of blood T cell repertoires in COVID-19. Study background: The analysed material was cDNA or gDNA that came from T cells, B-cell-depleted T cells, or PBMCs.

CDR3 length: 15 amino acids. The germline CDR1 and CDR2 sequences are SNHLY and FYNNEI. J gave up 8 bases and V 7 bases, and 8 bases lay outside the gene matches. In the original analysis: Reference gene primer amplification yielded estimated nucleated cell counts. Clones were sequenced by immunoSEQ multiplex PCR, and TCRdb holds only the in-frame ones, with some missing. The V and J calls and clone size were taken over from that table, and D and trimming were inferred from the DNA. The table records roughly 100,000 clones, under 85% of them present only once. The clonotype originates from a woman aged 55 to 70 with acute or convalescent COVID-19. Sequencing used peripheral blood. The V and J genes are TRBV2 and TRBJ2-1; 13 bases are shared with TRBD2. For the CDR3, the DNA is TGTGCCAGCATCCTCAATGGACTAGCGGGGGATGAGCAGTTCTTC. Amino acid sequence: CASILNGLAGDEQFF.